The present entry profiles one TCR beta chain with its context. Its antigen remains unknown. The sample belongs to a study of T-cell reconstitution after alpha-beta-depleted transplantation in children. The study, taken as a whole, reports: The study traced high day-60 TCRbeta diversity in some patients to surviving recipient T cells and thymic progenitors. One year after transplant, T-cell counts and diversity came mostly from newly produced T cells. Alpha-beta T cells present about two months after transplant were reported to originate from several hundred expanded graft clones.

Unique molecular identifiers were incorporated during preparation of the TCRbeta library. MiXCR, applied by TCRdb to the PCR reads, yields one record per CDR3 protein. Of around 960,000 distinct CDR3 sequences listed, under 30% are singletons. The CDR3 has 15 amino acids. V lost 6 bases and J lost 7, with 18 bases in between. Here the sequenced sample was PBMCs, mostly from graft donor cells, taken 360 days after TCRalphabeta/CD19-depleted stem cell transplant. The chain couples TRBV12-3 or TRBV12-4 to TRBJ2-2; D is possibly TRBD1 (5 bases). The clonotype was recovered from a boy in the first two years of life who had a stem cell transplant for SCID, so the T cells may come from the graft donor. CDR3 residues: CASSWGEWAVGELFF. CDR3 DNA sequence: TGTGCCAGCAGCTGGGGCGAGTGGGCGGTCGGGGAGCTGTTTTTT.